This T cell receptor beta chain was observed in a study of blood T cell repertoires in COVID-19. Study in general: Nucleic acid was either cDNA or gDNA, and it came from T cells, B-cell-depleted T cells, or PBMCs.

Germline CDR1 MNHEY, CDR2 SVGAGI. The V segment lost 2 bases and the J segment 9 bases; nucleotides outside the gene matches: 7. CDR3 length: 14 amino acids. In the original workflow: Using reference gene primer amplification, nucleated cell counts were estimated. Profiling relied on immunoSEQ multiplex PCR, and the TCRdb table lists in-frame clones only, not all of them. The DNA was the basis for D and trimming; V, J and clone size are from that table. The sample records about 62,000 clones, 65% to 85% being singletons. The TCR originated in a human donor in a cohort sampled during active COVID-19. Sequencing used peripheral blood. This rearrangement joins TRBV6-5 to TRBJ1-2; TRBD1 matches at 9 bases. DNA of the CDR3: TGTGCCAGCAGTTACGCACAGGGGGCCAGTAGCTACACCTTC. Protein product: CASSYAQGASSYTF.